This entry lists 32 T cell receptor beta chains sequenced from one sample in a study of T cell repertoires in cytomegalovirus infection. TCRdb passed the reads through MiXCR, listing each CDR3 protein once. Of over 100,000 distinct CDR3 sequences listed, around a tenth are singletons. No antigen has been identified for these receptors. Sequenced sample: PBMCs, sequenced either directly or after in vitro stimulation (not recorded which). These receptors were obtained from a human donor in good health (CMV status not recorded). Some clones in this sample may be carry-over from other donors' samples.

Of note for this clonotype: One base away lies a much larger clone, so this may be a sequencing read error. The chain is built from TRBV12-3 or TRBV12-4 and TRBJ1-4, with D hard to call. There are 11 residues in the CDR3. CDR3 residues: CASSSKEKLFF. The CDR3 DNA reads TGTGCCAGCAGTTCTAAAGAAAAACTGTTTTTT.

The chain employs TRBV28 and TRBJ2-1, with 13 nucleotides matching TRBD2. The CDR3 is made up of 16 amino acids. Germline CDR1 is MDHEN and CDR2 is SYDVKM. With V trimmed by 4 bases and J by 7 bases, 7 bases remained unmatched. CDR3 loop: CASSSAGTSGMNEQFF. CDR3 DNA sequence: TGTGCCAGCAGTTCCGCCGGGACTAGCGGGATGAATGAGCAGTTCTTC.

This clonotype was recorded many times. The chain couples TRBV7-9 to TRBJ2-1; TRBD2 aligns across 9 bases. J lost 3 bases, V lost 5 bases, and 8 bases had no gene match. Germline values: CDR1 SEHNR, CDR2 FQNEAQ (reference sequence). The CDR3 has 16 amino acids. CDR3 DNA sequence: TGTGCCAGCAGCATTAGCGGGAGAAATGGCTACAATGAGCAGTTCTTC. It codes for CASSISGRNGYNEQFF. Filled out from reference TRBV7-9 and TRBJ2-1, the complete variable domain reads DTGVSQNPRHKITKRGQNVTFRCDPISEHNRLYWYRQTLGQGPEFLTYFQNEAQLEKSRLLSDRFSAERPKGSFSTLEIQRTEQGDSAMYLCASSISGRNGYNEQFFGPGTRLTVL.

The rearrangement uses TRBV20-1 and TRBJ2-7; TRBD2 is a possible D gene (6 bases). Trimming pared 5 bases from V and 0 bases from J, leaving 14 bases between. The CDR3 length is 14 residues. CDR1 is DFQATT, CDR2 SNEGSKA, per germline (reference sequence). CDR3: CSAPRPGSSYEQYF. CDR3 coding DNA: TGCAGTGCTCCCCGCCCCGGGAGCTCCTACGAGCAGTACTTC.

This clonotype has at least ten counts. The chain combines TRBV7-2 with TRBJ2-1; 14 bases line up with TRBD2. The V and J ends lost 5 bases and 8 bases, in that order; junction bases with no gene match: 8. Germline loops: CDR1 SGHTA, CDR2 FQGNSA. CDR3 length equals 16 residues. The CDR3 is CASSVRLAGGRDEQFF. The DNA for the CDR3 is TGTGCCAGCAGCGTCCGACTAGCGGGAGGGAGGGATGAGCAGTTCTTC. The whole variable domain, filled in from reference TRBV7-2 and TRBJ2-1, reads GAGVSQSPSNKVTEKGKDVELRCDPISGHTALYWYRQSLGQGLEFLIYFQGNSAPDKSGLPSDRFSAERTGGSVSTLTIQRTQQEDSAVYLCASSVRLAGGRDEQFFGPGTRLTVL.

This clonotype was found many times. The rearrangement uses TRBV7-2 and TRBJ2-4; D is uncertain. The germline V gene encodes CDR1 SGHTA and CDR2 FQGNSA. This CDR3 has 16 amino acids. V dropped 6 bases and J dropped 0 bases, with 15 bases sitting between them. CDR3 DNA: TGTGCCAGCAGTTTTAGTGGGTTAGTAGCCAAAAACATTCAGTACTTC. This gives the protein CASSFSGLVAKNIQYF.

This clonotype was detected a few times. The chain is built from TRBV18 and TRBJ2-3; no clear D gene. There are 12 residues in the CDR3. The V gene lost 8 bases and the J gene lost 5 bases, with 11 bases spanning the gap. From germline, CDR1 is KGHSH and CDR2 LQKENI. The CDR3 reads CASPRNGDTQYF. CDR3 in DNA: TGTGCCAGCCCGCGGAATGGAGATACGCAGTATTTT.

The sample holds many counts of this clonotype. The chain is built from TRBV10-3 and TRBJ1-4; TRBD1 might be the D (5 bases). V lost 8 bases to trimming and J lost 3 bases, with 16 bases between them. The length of the CDR3 is 15 residues. Germline V gene data show CDR1 as ENHRY and CDR2 as SYGVKD. The CDR3 spells CAIRSGTGANEKLFF. CDR3 coding DNA: TGTGCCATCCGTTCGGGGACCGGGGCTAATGAAAAACTGTTTTTT.

This clonotype has at least ten counts. The V call is TRBV28, the J call TRBJ1-1; no firm D call. This CDR3 is built from 14 residues. Germline CDR1 reads MDHEN; CDR2 reads SYDVKM. Trimming left V 2 bases short and J 2 bases short, with 9 bases between. The CDR3 here is CASSLRPSNTEAFF. CDR3 in DNA: TGTGCCAGCAGTTTAAGGCCCTCTAACACTGAAGCTTTCTTT.

CDR3 in amino acids: CASSRAGRTYGYTF. Here the CDR3 DNA reads TGTGCCAGCAGTAGGGCAGGGCGGACGTATGGCTACACCTTC. V gene TRBV28 combines with J gene TRBJ1-2, with D possibly being TRBD1 (5 bases). The V gene's germline CDR1 is MDHEN and CDR2 SYDVKM. Trimming shortened V by 5 bases and J by 5 bases, and 15 bases separated the two germline ends. The CDR3 sequence is 14 residues long.

There are many counts of this clonotype. The J gene is TRBJ1-3, the V gene TRBV11-2, with D possibly matching TRBD1 (5 bases). Between the trimmed V and J ends, which lost 4 bases and 0 bases, there was a span of 10 bases. The germline CDR1 and CDR2 sequences are SGHAT and FQNNGV. This CDR3 spans 15 amino acids. The CDR3 bases are TGTGCCAGCAGCTATTCGGGGCGCTCTGGAAACACCATATATTTT. Protein sequence: CASSYSGRSGNTIYF.

This clonotype was recorded once. The J gene is TRBJ2-1, the V gene TRBV27; 9 bases map to TRBD1. CDR3 size: 12 residues. The germline V gene encodes CDR1 MNHEY and CDR2 SMNVEV (reference sequence). Trimming cost V 6 bases and J 10 bases; bases outside gene matches: 4. In DNA form, the CDR3 reads TGTGCCAGCAGGACAGGGGGGAGGGAGCAGTTCTTC. This gives the protein CASRTGGREQFF.

The chain uses TRBV7-2 and TRBJ2-1; no reliable D call. This CDR3 comprises 11 residues. The V gene lost 4 bases and the J gene lost 10 bases, with 8 bases spanning the gap. In germline, CDR1 is SGHTA, CDR2 FQGNSA. Written as DNA, the CDR3 is TGTGCCAGCAGCTCCTCCGTGGAGCAGTTCTTC. Translated: CASSSSVEQFF.

This clonotype has more than one count but fewer than ten. The chain combines TRBV28 with TRBJ1-5; no definite D call. V lost 10 bases and J lost 1, with 8 bases in between. The CDR3 sequence is 12 residues long. The V gene's germline CDR1 is MDHEN and CDR2 SYDVKM. For the CDR3, the DNA is TGTGCCACCCAACTGAGCAATCAGCCCCAGCATTTT. Translating it yields CATQLSNQPQHF.

This clonotype occurred many times. This chain joins TRBV12-3 or TRBV12-4 and TRBJ2-6; 7 nucleotides agree with TRBD1. The CDR3 runs to 16 residues. J was trimmed by 0 bases and V by 5 bases; bases with no gene match: 4. The CDR3 loop reads CASSPTGTSGANVLTF. The CDR3 DNA follows: TGTGCCAGCAGTCCGACAGGGACCTCTGGGGCCAACGTCCTGACTTTC.

The chain carries TRBV12-3 or TRBV12-4 and TRBJ1-2, with D possibly being TRBD1 (5 bases). There are 15 residues in the CDR3. Trimming pared 1 base from V and 6 bases from J, leaving 15 bases between. In nucleotides, the CDR3 is TGTGCCAGCAGTTTAGGTTTTGGCCAGGGCCATGGCTACACCTTC. Translating gives CASSLGFGQGHGYTF.

This clonotype was counted ten times or more. V usage is TRBV28 and J usage is TRBJ2-2; the D gene is possibly TRBD2 (7 bases). Germline V gene sequence: CDR1 MDHEN, CDR2 SYDVKM. Trimming removed 4 bases at V and 0 bases at J, with 9 bases between. The CDR3 sequence is 15 residues long. This CDR3 reads CASSYGGPNTGELFF. In DNA, the CDR3 is TGTGCCAGCAGTTACGGGGGGCCGAACACCGGGGAGCTGTTTTTT.

The DNA of the CDR3 is TGTGCCAGCAGCCGCCGGGACAGCTATGGCTACACCTTC. As protein: CASSRRDSYGYTF. V usage is TRBV6-6 and J usage is TRBJ1-2; 7 bases line up with TRBD1. The CDR3 runs to 13 residues. Trimming removed 6 bases from V and 4 bases from J; junction bases left unmatched: 5. The germline V gene encodes CDR1 MNHNY and CDR2 SVGAGI (reference sequence).

A few counts support this clonotype. The chain is built from TRBV25-1 and TRBJ2-1, with 11 positions matching TRBD2. Germline loops: CDR1 MGHDK, CDR2 SYGVNS. The V segment lost 2 bases and the J segment 9 bases; nucleotides outside the gene matches: 3. This CDR3 is built from 14 residues. The CDR3 DNA reads TGTGCCAGCAGTGAAGCTAGCGGGAGGTCTGAGCAGTTCTTC. Its protein is CASSEASGRSEQFF.

This clonotype was detected ten times or more. CDR3 DNA: TGTGCCAGCAGTTTAGCCTACTCACTCTACTACGAGCAGTACTTC. Its translation: CASSLAYSLYYEQYF. V usage is TRBV28 and J usage is TRBJ2-7, with no clear D. CDR1 MDHEN and CDR2 SYDVKM come from the germline V gene. This CDR3 is 15 amino acids long. V shed 2 bases and J shed 3 bases, with 14 bases lying between them.

This clonotype has just a few counts. The chain has TRBV12-3 or TRBV12-4 and TRBJ1-2; unclear D gene. The V and J ends lost 5 bases and 8 bases respectively, with 15 bases between them. The CDR3 extends over 13 amino acids. CDR3 bases: TGTGCCAGCAGTCCCCGACTCTTAGGGGGCTACACCTTC. Translation: CASSPRLLGGYTF.

This clonotype was seen a few times. The chain recombines TRBV11-1 with TRBJ2-1; TRBD2 agrees at 7 bases. CDR3 length: 15 residues. Germline CDR1 and CDR2: SGHAT and FQDESV (reference sequence). The ends lost 8 bases at V and 5 bases at J; junction bases unmatched: 12. CDR3 coding DNA: TGTGCCAGCTCTGTAGCAGGAGGGAGGGACAATGAGCAGTTCTTC. It specifies CASSVAGGRDNEQFF.

Ten or more counts support this clonotype. This chain joins TRBV5-4 and TRBJ2-2, with D possibly being TRBD1 (5 bases). Between the trimmed V and J ends, which lost 4 bases and 4 bases, there was a span of 14 bases. Germline V gene sequence: CDR1 SGHNT, CDR2 YYREEE (reference sequence). This CDR3 region has 15 residues. This chain's CDR3 is CASSQGTLITGELFF. The CDR3 DNA sequence: TGTGCCAGCAGCCAGGGAACATTAATCACCGGGGAGCTGTTTTTT. Drawing the rest from reference TRBV5-4 and TRBJ2-2, the complete variable domain is ETGVTQSPTHLIKTRGQQVTLRCSSQSGHNTVSWYQQALGQGPQFIFQYYREEENGRGNFPPRFSGLQFPNYSSELNVNALELDDSALYLCASSQGTLITGELFFGEGSRLTVL.

This clonotype was detected only a few times. V and J are TRBV18 and TRBJ2-7; 13 bases align to TRBD2. This CDR3 has 15 amino acids. The germline gives CDR1 KGHSH, CDR2 LQKENI. Trimming took 3 bases from V and 2 from J; bases not matched to a gene: 1. The DNA for the CDR3 is TGTGCCAGCTCACCGGGACTAGCGGGGACCTACGAGCAGTACTTC. Amino acid sequence: CASSPGLAGTYEQYF.

The sample holds many counts of this clonotype. This rearrangement joins TRBV7-2 to TRBJ2-1, with 9 bases identical to TRBD1. The germline V gene has CDR1 SGHTA and CDR2 FQGNSA. Trimming at V came to 4 bases and at J to 0 bases, leaving 1 base not matched to a gene. The CDR3 is 15 amino acids. The CDR3 DNA follows: TGTGCCAGCAGCTCGACAGGGGGCTCCTACAATGAGCAGTTCTTC. Translating it yields CASSSTGGSYNEQFF.

This clonotype was counted many times. The rearrangement joins TRBV6-2 or TRBV6-3 to TRBJ1-5, with 10 bases that match TRBD1. The CDR3 is made up of 17 amino acids. J was trimmed by 6 bases and V by 6 bases; bases with no gene match: 14. Germline V CDR1 and CDR2: MNHEY, SVGEGT. The CDR3 DNA reads as TGTGCCAGCAGACCAAGTCCCGGGACAGGGGCCGGTCAGCCCCAGCATTTT. It specifies CASRPSPGTGAGQPQHF.

This chain uses TRBV7-2 with TRBJ1-3; D remains unclear. V lost 0 bases to trimming and J lost 0 bases, with 9 bases between them. The germline gives CDR1 SGHTA, CDR2 FQGNSA. This CDR3 region has 16 residues. CDR3 in DNA: TGTGCCAGCAGCTTAGCGCTTCAACTCTCTGGAAACACCATATATTTT. Encoded protein: CASSLALQLSGNTIYF.

This clonotype turned up a few times. The chain employs TRBV7-6 and TRBJ2-3; 8 bases agree with TRBD1. Germline V CDR1 and CDR2: SGHVS, FNYEAQ. The trim removed 5 bases at V and 1 base at J, leaving 14 bases unmatched. This CDR3 contains 18 residues. The DNA of the CDR3 is TGTGCCAGCAGCGCGCGGCAGCCAGGGGGCCTGGGCACAGATACGCAGTATTTT. Translation gives CASSARQPGGLGTDTQYF.

The sample holds a few counts of this clonotype. The rearrangement joins TRBV6-6 to TRBJ2-3; 9 nucleotides match TRBD1. V lost 4 bases to trimming and J lost 1 base; unmatched junction nucleotides: 6. Germline loops: CDR1 MNHNY, CDR2 SVGAGI (reference sequence). CDR3 length: 16 amino acids. This CDR3 reads CASSFPRTGGTDTQYF. CDR3 DNA sequence: TGTGCCAGCAGTTTCCCCCGGACAGGGGGCACAGATACGCAGTATTTT.

This clonotype was seen a few times. The genes are TRBV27 and TRBJ2-5, with 7 bases that match TRBD2. Per germline, CDR1 MNHEY and CDR2 SMNVEV (reference sequence). Trimming cost V 6 bases and J 3 bases; bases outside gene matches: 16. This CDR3 region has 17 residues. The CDR3 reads CASSPGGRGVRKETQYF. CDR3 bases: TGTGCCAGCAGCCCGGGGGGAAGGGGAGTACGAAAAGAGACCCAGTACTTC.

J is TRBJ2-4 and V is TRBV25-1; D may be TRBD2 (6 bases). Germline V lookup: CDR1 MGHDK, CDR2 SYGVNS. The CDR3 length is 11 residues. V lost 4 bases to trimming and J lost 11 bases, with 9 bases between them. CDR3 DNA: TGTGCCAGCAGTGCGGACTACTTTCAGTACTTC. The encoded protein is CASSADYFQYF.

This clonotype was seen repeatedly, ten times or more. The chain joins TRBV15 to TRBJ1-5, with D maybe TRBD1 (6 bases). This CDR3 region has 17 residues. CDR1 LNHNV and CDR2 YYDKDF come from the germline V gene (reference sequence). Trimming removed 0 bases at V and 4 bases at J, with 16 bases between. The CDR3 DNA sequence: TGTGCCACCAGCAGAGAACGGGGGGCGGAAGGAAATCAGCCCCAGCATTTT. Translating gives CATSRERGAEGNQPQHF.